This is a list of T cell receptor beta chains from one sample in a study of blood T cell repertoires in COVID-19. The repertoire was sequenced with immunoSEQ multiplex PCR; TCRdb's copy has only in-frame clones and lacks some. Of 300,000 to 450,000 clones listed, about 90% are singletons. What was sequenced was PBMCs or T cells enriched from blood (not recorded which). Receptors were obtained from a man in his forties in a cohort exposed to, infected with or recovered from COVID-19 (not recorded which). CDR3s include the opening cysteine and the closing phenylalanine or tryptophan. The D gene is left open where the match is weak. Only some rows state a clone size, as once, few, many or a class for expanded clones.

d_gene	abundance	v_gene	j_gene	CDR3nt	CDR3aa
-	-	TRBV5-1	TRBJ2-1	TGCGCCAGCAGCTTGGCCGTCAGGGATCCCTACAATGAGCAGTTCTTC	CASSLAVRDPYNEQFF
TRBD2	-	TRBV4-2	TRBJ2-3	TGTGCCAGCAGCCAAGATAGGGAGGGAGATACGCAGTATTTT	CASSQDREGDTQYF
-	-	TRBV6-2/TRBV6-3	TRBJ1-3	TGTGCCAGCAGTTACGGAGGACTCAGCTCTGGAAACACCATATATTTT	CASSYGGLSSGNTIYF
TRBD1	once	TRBV13	TRBJ1-3	TGTGCCAGCAGCTACAGGACAGGGGCTGCCTTCTCTGGAAACACCATATATTTT	CASSYRTGAAFSGNTIYF
-	-	TRBV2	TRBJ1-6	TGTGCCAGCAGTGACAGTAACTATAATTCACCCCTCCACTTT	CASSDSNYNSPLHF
-	-	TRBV2	TRBJ2-1	TGTGCCAGCAGCCGGAGGCGGACTGCTCCTCAATACAATGAGCAGTTCTTC	CASSRRRTAPQYNEQFF
TRBD2	-	TRBV2	TRBJ2-7	TGTGCCAGCAGGACGACTAGCGGGGGGTACGAGCAGTACTTC	CASRTTSGGYEQYF
-	-	TRBV7-9	TRBJ2-4	TGTGCCAGCAGCCCCCCTGGTCCAGACAGTCTAGCCAAAAACATTCAGTACTTC	CASSPPGPDSLAKNIQYF
TRBD2	-	TRBV10-3	TRBJ2-7	TGTGCCATCACCCCGACTAGCGGGAGCTACGAGCAGTACTTC	CAITPTSGSYEQYF
TRBD2	once	TRBV10-3	TRBJ2-3	TGTGCCATCAGTGGTGCCGGGACTAGCGGCACAGATACGCAGTATTTT	CAISGAGTSGTDTQYF
TRBD1	-	TRBV25-1	TRBJ1-1	TGTGCCAGCAGTGGACAGGGGGCGATCACTGAAGCTTTCTTT	CASSGQGAITEAFF
TRBD1	-	TRBV19	TRBJ1-1	TGTGCCAGTAGAATTAGACAGGGGGGCGACACTGAAGCTTTCTTT	CASRIRQGGDTEAFF
-	-	TRBV7-6	TRBJ1-2	TGTGCCAGCAGCTTACAGGGCTCAGGCTACACCTTC	CASSLQGSGYTF
TRBD1	-	TRBV7-8	TRBJ1-2	TGTGCCAGCAGCGACGTGACAGGGGTGGGTGGCTACACCTTC	CASSDVTGVGGYTF
TRBD1	-	TRBV5-1	TRBJ1-2	TGCGCCAGCAGCGCCGGACAGGGTCTTGGCTACACCTTC	CASSAGQGLGYTF
-	-	TRBV19	TRBJ1-1	TGTGCCAGTAGGAAACCAAGCGACAGGCGAAACACTGAAGCTTTCTTT	CASRKPSDRRNTEAFF
-	-	TRBV3-1/TRBV3-2	TRBJ2-1	TGTGCCAGCAGCCTCAGGGGAACCTACAATGAGCAGTTCTTC	CASSLRGTYNEQFF
-	-	TRBV6-6	TRBJ2-2	TGTGCCACGAGGGCCTTTAACACCGGGGAGCTGTTTTTT	CATRAFNTGELFF
TRBD1	-	TRBV28	TRBJ2-4	TGTGCCAGCAGTTCCGGGACAGGTGATCTAGCCAAAAACATTCAGTACTTC	CASSSGTGDLAKNIQYF
-	once	TRBV10-2	TRBJ2-7	TGCGCCAGCAGTGACAGATCCTACGAGCAGTACTTC	CASSDRSYEQYF
-	-	TRBV6-1	TRBJ1-2	TGTGCCAGCAGTGAAGTGTCAGGGATGAACTATGGCTACACCTTC	CASSEVSGMNYGYTF
TRBD2	-	TRBV4-1	TRBJ2-3	TGCGCCAGCAGCCAACGGAGCGGGAGGGCTCCAGATACGCAGTATTTT	CASSQRSGRAPDTQYF
-	-	TRBV19	TRBJ1-1	TGTGCCAGTAGTAGCAGGGCTGAAGCTTTCTTT	CASSSRAEAFF
-	-	TRBV24-1	TRBJ1-5	TGTGCCACCAGTGATCGGACCCGGGAGGAACCCCAGCATTTT	CATSDRTREEPQHF
-	-	TRBV9	TRBJ1-6	TGTGCCAGCAGCGTAGAGGGGCGGCCAAATTCACCCCTCCACTTT	CASSVEGRPNSPLHF
-	-	TRBV5-1	TRBJ2-1	TGCGCCAGCAGCTTGGGAGTGGAGCAGTTCTTC	CASSLGVEQFF
-	once	TRBV7-9	TRBJ2-1	TGTGCCAGCAGCCCCCGGGGTCTTTCCTCCTACAATGAGCAGTTCTTC	CASSPRGLSSYNEQFF
TRBD1	-	TRBV6-6	TRBJ1-1	TGTGCCAGCACCCGACAGGGTATGAACACTGAAGCTTTCTTT	CASTRQGMNTEAFF
TRBD2	-	TRBV30	TRBJ2-2	TGTGCCTGGAGTGTACAGCGACTAGCGGGAGGGCTGGGCACCGGGGAGCTGTTTTTT	CAWSVQRLAGGLGTGELFF
TRBD2	-	TRBV6-4	TRBJ2-3	TGTGCCAGCATCGGGACTAGCGGGAGGTTTTACGATACGCAGTATTTT	CASIGTSGRFYDTQYF
-	-	TRBV20-1	TRBJ1-1	TGCAGTGCTGGGGACATCGGGGCTTTCTTT	CSAGDIGAFF
-	-	TRBV4-1	TRBJ1-2	TGCGCCAGCAGCCAGGGTGACTGGGGCTACACCTTC	CASSQGDWGYTF
TRBD1	-	TRBV27	TRBJ1-6	TGTGCCAGCACAGGACAGGCCAATTCACCCCTCCACTTT	CASTGQANSPLHF
TRBD1	-	TRBV27	TRBJ1-1	TGTGCCAGCAGTTCCTTGACAGGGGCCTTCGGGAACACTGAAGCTTTCTTT	CASSSLTGAFGNTEAFF
-	-	TRBV28	TRBJ1-5	TGTGCCAGCAGCCCGGCAGGACTTGTGCATCAGCCCCAGCATTTT	CASSPAGLVHQPQHF
TRBD2	-	TRBV3-1/TRBV3-2	TRBJ2-5	TGTGCCAGCAGCCAAGAAGAGGTAGCGGGAGAAGAGACCCAGTACTTC	CASSQEEVAGEETQYF
TRBD1	-	TRBV25-1	TRBJ2-1	TGTGCCAGCAGGGGACAGGGGTCCATCTCCTACAATGAGCAGTTCTTC	CASRGQGSISYNEQFF
-	-	TRBV30	TRBJ1-5	TGTGCCTGGAGTGTTAGGCCAGGGGAGCAGCCCCAGCATTTT	CAWSVRPGEQPQHF
TRBD1	-	TRBV5-1	TRBJ2-7	TGCGCCAGCAGACCTGGCCGGGACAGCTTATACGAGCAGTACTTC	CASRPGRDSLYEQYF
-	-	TRBV19	TRBJ1-2	TGTGCCAGTAGTATCTACGGGCAGGGAAACGGCTACACCTTC	CASSIYGQGNGYTF
-	-	TRBV25-1	TRBJ2-2	TGTGCCAGCAGTGAGGCGGGGAACACCGGGGAGCTGTTTTTT	CASSEAGNTGELFF
-	-	TRBV4-1	TRBJ2-2	TGCGCCAGCAGCCAAGCTGGGGAGCTGTTTTTT	CASSQAGELFF
TRBD1	-	TRBV10-3	TRBJ2-2	TGTGCCATCAGTGGGACAGGGTCCGGGGAGCTGTTTTTT	CAISGTGSGELFF
-	-	TRBV5-1	TRBJ2-3	TGCGCCAGCAGCATGACTCGGGATACGCAGTATTTT	CASSMTRDTQYF
-	once	TRBV7-2	TRBJ2-7	TGTGCCAGCAGCTCCTTCTACGAGCAGTACTTC	CASSSFYEQYF
-	-	TRBV5-6	TRBJ2-1	TGCGCGGGCGGCTCCTACAATGAGCAGTTCTTC	CAGGSYNEQFF
TRBD1	-	TRBV10-2	TRBJ1-4	TGCGCCAGCAGTGCAACCGGGACAGATAATGAAAAACTGTTTTTT	CASSATGTDNEKLFF
-	-	TRBV5-1	TRBJ2-2	TGCGCCAGCAGCCGTGGAGGGGATGGTACCGGGGAGCTGTTTTTT	CASSRGGDGTGELFF
TRBD2	once	TRBV6-5	TRBJ2-7	TGTGCCAGCATCCGCGGGGGTTCCTACGAGCAGTACTTC	CASIRGGSYEQYF
-	-	TRBV5-8	TRBJ2-1	TGTGCCAGTAATGAACTCTCCTACAATGAGCAGTTCTTC	CASNELSYNEQFF
-	once	TRBV25-1	TRBJ2-4	TGTGCCAGCAGAAAAAACGGGGATCTAGCCAAAAACATTCAGTACTTC	CASRKNGDLAKNIQYF
-	-	TRBV7-7	TRBJ2-1	TGTGCCAGCAGCCGATCAGGCTTTGATGAGCAGTTCTTC	CASSRSGFDEQFF
TRBD2	-	TRBV19	TRBJ2-3	TGTGCCAGTACTAGAGCGGGAATCACAGATACGCAGTATTTT	CASTRAGITDTQYF
TRBD1	-	TRBV19	TRBJ1-2	TGTGCCAGTAGTACAGGGGGCAACTATGGCTACACCTTC	CASSTGGNYGYTF
-	-	TRBV6-5	TRBJ2-5	TGTGCCAGCTCTCGGGACCAAGAGACCCAGTACTTC	CASSRDQETQYF